These T cell receptor beta chains were read from a single sample in a study of blood T cell repertoires in COVID-19. Assay used: immunoSEQ multiplex PCR; TCRdb lists only in-frame clones, some missing. The table has tens of thousands of clones, about 90% seen once. Sequenced material: peripheral blood. Every receptor here comes from a woman aged 80 or older with active COVID-19. Each CDR3 is given with its conserved first and last residue. The D gene is left open where the match is weak.

J gene: TRBJ2-1; V gene: TRBV12-3/TRBV12-4; CDR3 length: 13; D gene: NA; CDR3 DNA: TGTGCCAGCAAAGAGGTGGCAGACAATGAGCAGTTCTTC; CDR3 protein: CASKEVADNEQFF
J gene: TRBJ1-1; V gene: TRBV4-3; CDR3 length: 13; D gene: NA; CDR3 DNA: TGCGCCAGCAGCCACCAGTTGAACACTGAAGCTTTCTTT; CDR3 protein: CASSHQLNTEAFF
J gene: TRBJ2-1; V gene: TRBV19; CDR3 length: 15; D gene: TRBD2; CDR3 DNA: TGTGCCAGTACCGCTCCGGGACTAGGTTCCAATGAGCAGTTCTTC; CDR3 protein: CASTAPGLGSNEQFF
J gene: TRBJ2-7; V gene: TRBV28; CDR3 length: 12; D gene: NA; CDR3 DNA: TGTGCCAGCACGTCACTAGCCAGCGAGCAGTACTTC; CDR3 protein: CASTSLASEQYF
J gene: TRBJ1-2; V gene: TRBV7-2; CDR3 length: 14; D gene: TRBD1; CDR3 DNA: TGTGCCAGCAGCCAAGGGACAGCTAACTATGGCTACACCTTC; CDR3 protein: CASSQGTANYGYTF
J gene: TRBJ2-1; V gene: TRBV20-1; CDR3 length: 12; D gene: NA; CDR3 DNA: TGCAGTGCTAGTTATTCCTACAATGAGCAGTTCTTC; CDR3 protein: CSASYSYNEQFF
J gene: TRBJ1-1; V gene: TRBV5-1; CDR3 length: 14; D gene: TRBD1; CDR3 DNA: TGCGCCAGCAGCCAAGGACAGGGAGGGACTGAAGCTTTCTTT; CDR3 protein: CASSQGQGGTEAFF
J gene: TRBJ2-7; V gene: TRBV7-8; CDR3 length: 14; D gene: TRBD2; CDR3 DNA: TGTGCCAGCAGCCCGACTAGCGGGAGAAGCGAGCAGTACTTC; CDR3 protein: CASSPTSGRSEQYF
J gene: TRBJ2-7; V gene: TRBV6-5; CDR3 length: 14; D gene: NA; CDR3 DNA: TGTGCCAGCAGTCCCTCCGTCGAGGCCTACGAGCAGTACTTC; CDR3 protein: CASSPSVEAYEQYF
J gene: TRBJ1-4; V gene: TRBV19; CDR3 length: 14; D gene: TRBD1; CDR3 DNA: TGTGCCAGTAGCAAACAGGGGGCTAATGAAAAACTGTTTTTT; CDR3 protein: CASSKQGANEKLFF
J gene: TRBJ2-6; V gene: TRBV13; CDR3 length: 16; D gene: NA; CDR3 DNA: TGTGCCAGCCGCGGGCCCCCTAGAATGGGGGCCAACGTCCTGACTTTC; CDR3 protein: CASRGPPRMGANVLTF
J gene: TRBJ2-3; V gene: TRBV21-1; CDR3 length: 16; D gene: NA; CDR3 DNA: TGTGCCAGCGCGGCTAGCGGAGAAAATCCAGCAGATACGCAGTATTTT; CDR3 protein: CASAASGENPADTQYF
J gene: TRBJ1-2; V gene: TRBV6-1; CDR3 length: 15; D gene: NA; CDR3 DNA: TGTGCCAGCAGTGAAATTTGGGGGCGAAGCTATGGCTACACCTTC; CDR3 protein: CASSEIWGRSYGYTF
J gene: TRBJ2-4; V gene: TRBV21-1; CDR3 length: 20; D gene: NA; CDR3 DNA: TGTGCCAGCAGCACACCAAAGGGACAGGGGGTTACCTTAGCCAAAAACATTCAGTACTTC; CDR3 protein: CASSTPKGQGVTLAKNIQYF